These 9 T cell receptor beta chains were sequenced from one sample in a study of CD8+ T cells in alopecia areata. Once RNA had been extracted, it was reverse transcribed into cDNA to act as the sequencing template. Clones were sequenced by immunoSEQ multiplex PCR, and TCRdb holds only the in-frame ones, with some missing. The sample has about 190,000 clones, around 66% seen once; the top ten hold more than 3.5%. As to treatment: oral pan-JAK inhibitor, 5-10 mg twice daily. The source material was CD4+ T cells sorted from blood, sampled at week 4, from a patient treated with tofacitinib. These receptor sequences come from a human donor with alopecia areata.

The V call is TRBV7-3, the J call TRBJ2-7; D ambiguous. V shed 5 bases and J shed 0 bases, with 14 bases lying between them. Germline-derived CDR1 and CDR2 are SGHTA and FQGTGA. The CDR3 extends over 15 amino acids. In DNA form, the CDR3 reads TGTGCCAGCAGCCCATGGAGCGTGGGCTCCTACGAGCAGTACTTC. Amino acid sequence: CASSPWSVGSYEQYF.

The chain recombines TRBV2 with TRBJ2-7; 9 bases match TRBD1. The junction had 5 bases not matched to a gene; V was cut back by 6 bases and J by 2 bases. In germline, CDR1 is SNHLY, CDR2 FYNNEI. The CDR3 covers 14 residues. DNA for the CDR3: TGTGCCAGCAGGCCCGGGACAGGGACCTACGAGCAGTACTTC. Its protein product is CASRPGTGTYEQYF.

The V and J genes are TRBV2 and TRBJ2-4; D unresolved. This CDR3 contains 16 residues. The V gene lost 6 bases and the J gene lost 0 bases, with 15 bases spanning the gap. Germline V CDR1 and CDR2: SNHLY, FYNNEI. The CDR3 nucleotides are TGTGCCAGCAGACGAAGCGAGACACTAGCCAAAAACATTCAGTACTTC. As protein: CASRRSETLAKNIQYF.

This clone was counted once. The CDR3 sequence: CASSVGSTSLSETQYF. The DNA for the CDR3 is TGTGCCAGCAGCGTAGGGTCCACTAGCCTCTCAGAGACCCAGTACTTC. The chain uses TRBV9 and TRBJ2-5, with TRBD2 as a possible D gene (6 bases). V gave up 0 bases and J gave up 4 bases, with 16 bases separating them. The germline gives CDR1 SGDLS, CDR2 YYNGEE. This CDR3 spans 16 amino acids.

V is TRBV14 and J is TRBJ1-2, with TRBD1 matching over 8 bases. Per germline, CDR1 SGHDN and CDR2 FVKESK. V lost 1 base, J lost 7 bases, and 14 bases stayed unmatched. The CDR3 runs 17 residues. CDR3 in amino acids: CASSQVQGGEVATGYTF. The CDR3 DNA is TGTGCCAGCAGCCAAGTACAGGGGGGAGAGGTGGCAACTGGCTACACCTTC.

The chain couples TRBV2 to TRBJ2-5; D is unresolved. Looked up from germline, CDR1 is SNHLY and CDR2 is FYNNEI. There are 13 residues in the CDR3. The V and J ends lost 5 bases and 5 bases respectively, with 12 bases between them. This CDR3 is CASSPGLLETQYF. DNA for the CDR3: TGTGCCAGCAGTCCGGGCCTCTTGGAGACCCAGTACTTC.

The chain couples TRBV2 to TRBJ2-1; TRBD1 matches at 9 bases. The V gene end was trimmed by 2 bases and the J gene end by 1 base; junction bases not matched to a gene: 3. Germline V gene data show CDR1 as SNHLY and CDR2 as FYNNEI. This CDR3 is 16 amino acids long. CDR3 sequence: CASSEQGTGSYNEQFF. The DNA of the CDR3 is TGTGCCAGCAGTGAACAGGGGACAGGGTCCTACAATGAGCAGTTCTTC.

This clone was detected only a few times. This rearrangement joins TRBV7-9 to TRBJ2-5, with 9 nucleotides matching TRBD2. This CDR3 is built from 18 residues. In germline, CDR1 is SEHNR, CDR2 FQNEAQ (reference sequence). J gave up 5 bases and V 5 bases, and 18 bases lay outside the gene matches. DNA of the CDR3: TGTGCCAGCAGCCCCCGAGTGCGCGGGGGGGCCGGCGTGGAGACCCAGTACTTC. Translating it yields CASSPRVRGGAGVETQYF. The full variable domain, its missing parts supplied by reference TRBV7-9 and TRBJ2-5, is DTGVSQNPRHKITKRGQNVTFRCDPISEHNRLYWYRQTLGQGPEFLTYFQNEAQLEKSRLLSDRFSAERPKGSFSTLEIQRTEQGDSAMYLCASSPRVRGGAGVETQYFGPGTRLLVL.

CDR3 coding DNA: TGCGCCAGCAGCCAGCCGGACAGGGACGAGGAGACCCAGTACTTC. Its protein is CASSQPDRDEETQYF. The chain carries TRBV4-1 and TRBJ2-5; TRBD1 matches 8 bases. Germline values: CDR1 MGHRA, CDR2 YSYEKL. With 3 bases clipped from V and 5 bases from J, the junction kept 8 bases outside the gene matches. The CDR3 spans 15 residues.